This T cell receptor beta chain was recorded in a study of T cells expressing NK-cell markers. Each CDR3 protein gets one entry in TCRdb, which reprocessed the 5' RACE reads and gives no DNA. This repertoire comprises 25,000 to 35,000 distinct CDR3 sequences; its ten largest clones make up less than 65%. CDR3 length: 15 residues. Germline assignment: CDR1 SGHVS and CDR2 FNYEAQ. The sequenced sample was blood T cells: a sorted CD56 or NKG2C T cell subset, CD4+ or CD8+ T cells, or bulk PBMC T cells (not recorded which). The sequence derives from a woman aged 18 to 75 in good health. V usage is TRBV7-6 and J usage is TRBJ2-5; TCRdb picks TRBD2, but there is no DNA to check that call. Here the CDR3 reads CASSLASGEKETQYF.